The entry that follows covers one T cell receptor beta chain sequence. This sample is drawn from a study of blood T cell repertoires in COVID-19. Whole-study context: The origin of the acute and convalescent COVID-19 samples was the United States, Italy and Spain. The analysed material was cDNA or gDNA that came from T cells, B-cell-depleted T cells, or PBMCs.

Source study methods: Researchers report that nucleated cell counts were estimated from reference gene primer amplification. Clones were read by immunoSEQ multiplex PCR, and TCRdb kept only the in-frame ones, dropping some. V, J and clone size were drawn from that table, and D and trimming were deduced from the DNA. This table has around 270,000 clones, approximately 86% appearing once. The CDR3 loop spans 16 amino acids. Trimming at V came to 3 bases and at J to 0 bases, leaving 9 bases not matched to a gene. The germline V gene encodes CDR1 GTSNPN and CDR2 SVGIG (reference sequence). The clonotype was recovered from a man between 25 and 39 years old with active or convalescent COVID-19. Sequencing was carried out using peripheral blood. The rearrangement joins TRBV30 to TRBJ2-7; TRBD1 agrees at 9 bases. CDR3 loop: CAWSGSGTGPSYEQYF. CDR3 coding DNA: TGTGCCTGGAGCGGCTCGGGGACAGGGCCCTCCTACGAGCAGTACTTC.